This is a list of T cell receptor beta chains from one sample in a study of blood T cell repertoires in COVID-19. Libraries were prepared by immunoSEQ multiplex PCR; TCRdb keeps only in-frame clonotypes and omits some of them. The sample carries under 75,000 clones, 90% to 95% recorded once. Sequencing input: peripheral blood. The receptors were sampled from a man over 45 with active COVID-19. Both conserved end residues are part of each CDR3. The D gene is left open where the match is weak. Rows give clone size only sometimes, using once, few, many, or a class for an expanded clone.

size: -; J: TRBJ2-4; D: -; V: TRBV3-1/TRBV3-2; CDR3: CASSLGNPAKNIQYF; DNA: TGTGCCAGCAGCCTCGGGAACCCAGCCAAAAACATTCAGTACTTC
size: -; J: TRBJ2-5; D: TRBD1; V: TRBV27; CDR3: CASSRKQGASQETQYF; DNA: TGTGCCAGCAGTCGGAAACAGGGGGCCTCTCAAGAGACCCAGTACTTC
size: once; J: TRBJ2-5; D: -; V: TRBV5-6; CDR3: CASSSDGLWRETQYF; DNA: TGTGCCAGCAGCTCAGATGGGCTATGGCGAGAGACCCAGTACTTC
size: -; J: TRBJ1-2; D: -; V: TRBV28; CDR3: CASSHSYNRELEGYTF; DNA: TGTGCCAGCAGTCATTCTTACAACAGGGAGTTGGAGGGCTACACCTTC
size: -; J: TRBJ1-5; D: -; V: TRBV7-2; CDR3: CASSTIGGARGGNQPQHF; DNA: TGTGCCAGCAGCACCATAGGGGGAGCCAGGGGTGGCAATCAGCCCCAGCATTTT
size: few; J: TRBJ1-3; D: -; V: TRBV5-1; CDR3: CASSLVGGRLTGNTIYF; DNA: TGCGCCAGCAGCTTGGTAGGGGGACGATTAACTGGAAACACCATATATTTT
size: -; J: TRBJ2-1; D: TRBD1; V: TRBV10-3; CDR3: CAIGRGRSSYNEQFF; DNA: TGTGCCATCGGCAGGGGGCGAAGCTCCTACAATGAGCAGTTCTTC
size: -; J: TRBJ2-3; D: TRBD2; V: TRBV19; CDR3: CASSILLAGGGFTDTQYF; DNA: TGTGCCAGTAGTATCCTTTTAGCGGGAGGGGGATTCACAGATACGCAGTATTTT
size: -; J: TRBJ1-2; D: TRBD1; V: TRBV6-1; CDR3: CASSERTGDGYTF; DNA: TGTGCCAGCAGTGAACGGACAGGGGATGGCTACACCTTC
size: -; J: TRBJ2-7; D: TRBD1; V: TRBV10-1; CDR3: CASSEQGAHEQYF; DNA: TGCGCCAGCAGTGAACAGGGGGCCCACGAGCAGTACTTC
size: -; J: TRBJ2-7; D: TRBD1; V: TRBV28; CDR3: CASSTNSGTGVNEQYF; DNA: TGTGCCAGCAGTACGAATTCCGGGACAGGGGTAAACGAGCAGTACTTC
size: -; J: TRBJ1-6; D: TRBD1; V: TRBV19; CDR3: CASSTGTEHNSPLHF; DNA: TGTGCCAGTAGTACCGGGACAGAGCATAATTCACCCCTCCACTTT
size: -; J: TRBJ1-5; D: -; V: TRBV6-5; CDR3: CASSRAGGGNQPQHF; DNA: TGTGCCAGCAGTCGGGCCGGGGGTGGAAATCAGCCCCAGCATTTT
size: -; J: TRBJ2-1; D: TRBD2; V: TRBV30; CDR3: CAWRDKVAGGPYNEQFF; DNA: TGTGCCTGGAGGGACAAGGTAGCGGGGGGGCCCTACAATGAGCAGTTCTTC
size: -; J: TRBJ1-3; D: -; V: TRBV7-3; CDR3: CASSLLHNSGNTIYF; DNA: TGTGCCAGCAGCTTGCTGCACAACTCTGGAAACACCATATATTTT
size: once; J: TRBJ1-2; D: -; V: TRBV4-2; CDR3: CASSQEYAGSNYGYTF; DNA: TGTGCCAGCAGCCAAGAGTACGCGGGTTCAAACTATGGCTACACCTTC
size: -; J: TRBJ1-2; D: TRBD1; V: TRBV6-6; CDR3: CASTEGQTYGYTF; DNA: TGTGCCAGCACCGAGGGACAGACTTATGGCTACACCTTC
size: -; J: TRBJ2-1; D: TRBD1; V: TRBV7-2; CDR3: CASSTGSRGIGFNEQFF; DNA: TGTGCCAGCAGCACGGGCTCCAGGGGGATAGGGTTCAATGAGCAGTTCTTC
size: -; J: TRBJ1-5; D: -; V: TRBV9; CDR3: CASSVGEGTRPQHF; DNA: TGTGCCAGCAGCGTAGGGGAGGGTACTAGGCCCCAGCATTTT
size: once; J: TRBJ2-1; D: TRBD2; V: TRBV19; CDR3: CASSMRTSGFYNEQFF; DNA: TGTGCCAGTAGTATGAGGACTAGCGGGTTCTACAATGAGCAGTTCTTC
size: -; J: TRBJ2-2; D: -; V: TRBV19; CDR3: CASPHGELFF; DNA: TGTGCCAGCCCCCACGGGGAGCTGTTTTTT
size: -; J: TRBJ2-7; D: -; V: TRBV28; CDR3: CASKGGGVEQYF; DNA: TGTGCCAGCAAGGGCGGAGGGGTCGAGCAGTACTTC
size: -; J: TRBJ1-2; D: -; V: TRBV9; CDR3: CASSGRVTTF; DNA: TGTGCCAGCAGCGGCAGGGTTACCACCTTC